These 24 T cell receptor beta chains originate from one sample sequenced in a study of Graves' ophthalmopathy and Graves' hyperthyroidism. Beta-chain TCR CDR3 regions were amplified from RNA transcripts. HTBI-primed first-round RT-PCR preceded second-round multiplex PCR. TCRdb used MiXCR to reprocess the multiplex PCR reads, holding one entry per CDR3 protein. The profile shows about 740,000 distinct CDR3 sequences, 35% to 50% of them singletons. Sequencing was done on a sample of peripheral blood. The receptors were gathered from an adult man with Graves' ophthalmopathy.

The chain recombines TRBV29-1 with TRBJ2-1; D possibly corresponds to TRBD2 (5 bases). Germline V gives CDR1 SQVTM, CDR2 ANQGSEA. Trimming cost V 3 bases and J 10 bases, with 16 bases left between them. This CDR3 region has 13 residues. The CDR3 coding sequence is TGCAGCGTTGATAGGCGCCCTCGGGGAGAGCAGTTCTTC. This sequence encodes CSVDRRPRGEQFF.

This clonotype has a handful of counts. The rearrangement links TRBV7-9 to TRBJ2-5; TRBD1 might be the D (6 bases). V shed 6 bases and J shed 1 base, with 15 bases lying between them. The CDR3 has 15 residues. Germline loops: CDR1 SEHNR, CDR2 FQNEAQ (reference sequence). The CDR3 loop is CASRSTRQVQETQYF. The CDR3 region has the DNA TGTGCCAGCAGGTCCACTCGACAGGTCCAAGAGACCCAGTACTTC.

The chain combines TRBV28 with TRBJ1-2; the match to TRBD1 covers 10 bases. Per the germline V gene, CDR1 is MDHEN and CDR2 is SYDVKM. J gave up 4 bases and V 7 bases, and 6 bases lay outside the gene matches. The CDR3 has 14 residues. The CDR3 DNA reads as TGTGCCAGCACCACAGGGACAGGGGTCTATGGCTACACCTTC. Encoded protein: CASTTGTGVYGYTF.

This clonotype turned up a few times. One end of the junction does not line up with germline, which may come from a read error. This chain uses TRBV10-3 with TRBJ1-2; 8 bases map to TRBD1. This CDR3 contains 14 residues. Germline V lookup: CDR1 ENHRY, CDR2 SYGVKD. CDR3 nucleotide sequence: TGTGCCAGCAGTTTGGGGACAGGTCGATATGGCTACACCTTC. Protein sequence: CASSLGTGRYGYTF.

Comments on this clonotype: At one end the junction does not follow the germline gene, possibly because of a read error. The chain has TRBV6-5 and TRBJ2-5; 12 nucleotides line up with TRBD2. Germline V lookup: CDR1 MNHEY, CDR2 SVGAGI. The CDR3 runs to 13 residues. The CDR3: CASSRGLAGSQHF. The DNA for the CDR3 is TGTGCCAGCAGCCGAGGACTAGCGGGGTCTCAACACTTC.

This clonotype showed up many times. The chain combines TRBV2 with TRBJ2-5, with 8 nucleotides matching TRBD2. CDR3 length: 15 amino acids. Per the germline V gene, CDR1 is SNHLY and CDR2 is FYNNEI. V lost 7 bases and J lost 4; bases outside the gene matches: 11. DNA for the CDR3: TGTGCCAGCACTGTAGGGGCGGGGGGCGGAGAGACCCAGTACTTC. This encodes CASTVGAGGGETQYF.

Many counts were recorded for this clonotype. This chain connects TRBV11-2 to TRBJ2-5, with TRBD1 as a possible D gene (5 bases). The CDR3 totals 13 residues. CDR1 is SGHAT, CDR2 FQNNGV, per germline. V gave up 1 base and J gave up 4 bases, with 7 bases separating them. The CDR3 region is CASSLGGTETQYF. CDR3 DNA: TGTGCCAGCAGCTTAGGGGGCACAGAGACCCAGTACTTC. The full variable domain, completed using reference TRBV11-2 and TRBJ2-5, is EAGVAQSPRYKIIEKRQSVAFWCNPISGHATLYWYQQILGQGPKLLIQFQNNGVVDDSQLPKDRFSAERLKGVDSTLKIQPAKLEDSAVYLCASSLGGTETQYFGPGTRLLVL.

This clonotype was recorded at least ten times. V gene TRBV29-1 combines with J gene TRBJ2-7; D remains ambiguous. Trimming took off 5 bases at V and 0 bases at J, with 8 bases between the two ends. This CDR3 contains 12 residues. Looked up from germline, CDR1 is SQVTM and CDR2 is ANQGSEA. The CDR3: CSVRVSSYEQYF. The CDR3 DNA follows: TGCAGCGTTCGGGTGAGCTCCTACGAGCAGTACTTC.

Notes on this clonotype: This clone may be a read error of a much larger clone one base away. The chain carries TRBV19 and TRBJ2-6, with D possibly being TRBD1 (6 bases). With 3 bases removed from V and 0 bases from J, the gap between germline ends came to 12 bases. Germline CDR1 and CDR2: LNHDA and SQIVND (reference sequence). This CDR3 spans 17 amino acids. The CDR3 DNA follows: TGTGCCAGTAGTATTTTCAGGGGATGCTCTGGGGCCAACGTCCTGACTTTC. Protein: CASSIFRGCSGANVLTF. The variable domain in full, completed from reference TRBV19 and TRBJ2-6, reads DGGITQSPKYLFRKEGQNVTLSCEQNLNHDAMYWYRQDPGQGLRLIYYSQIVNDFQKGDIAEGYSVSREKKESFPLTVTSAQKNPTAFYLCASSIFRGCSGANVLTFGAGSRLTVL.

The chain joins TRBV20-1 to TRBJ2-6; D unclear. CDR1 DFQATT and CDR2 SNEGSKA come from the germline V gene (reference sequence). V lost 0 bases, J lost 0 bases, and 9 bases lay in between. The CDR3 is 16 residues long. CDR3 sequence: CSARDQVYSGANVLTF. CDR3 DNA sequence: TGCAGTGCTAGAGATCAGGTTTACTCTGGGGCCAACGTCCTGACTTTC.

This clonotype was counted ten times or more. The CDR3 DNA follows: TGTGCCACCAGTGATATAACAGGCACCGGGGAGCTGTTTTTT. As protein: CATSDITGTGELFF. This chain uses TRBV24-1 with TRBJ2-2, with D perhaps TRBD1 (5 bases). Germline V gene data show CDR1 as KGHDR and CDR2 as SFDVKD. The CDR3 has 14 amino acids. Between the trimmed V and J ends, which lost 3 bases and 4 bases, there was a span of 8 bases.

V is TRBV19 and J is TRBJ1-5, with D possibly TRBD1 on 5 matching bases. CDR3 length: 15 amino acids. Germline V gives CDR1 LNHDA, CDR2 SQIVND (reference sequence). The V gene lost 3 bases and the J gene lost 8 bases, with 17 bases spanning the gap. This chain's CDR3 is CASSIPVQGGKPQHF. For the CDR3, the DNA is TGTGCCAGTAGTATCCCTGTGCAGGGAGGTAAGCCCCAGCATTTT.

The gene calls are TRBV2 and TRBJ2-5; D possibly corresponds to TRBD2 (5 bases). This CDR3 spans 14 amino acids. V was clipped by 4 bases and J by 2 bases, with 11 bases between them. Germline V lookup: CDR1 SNHLY, CDR2 FYNNEI. CDR3 DNA sequence: TGTGCCAGCAGTGGAGTTACGGGACAAGAGACCCAGTACTTC. Protein sequence: CASSGVTGQETQYF.

The gene calls are TRBV7-2 and TRBJ1-1, with D maybe TRBD1 (5 bases). The germline V and J ends were trimmed by 5 bases and 0 bases, with 13 bases remaining between them. This CDR3 has 15 residues. Germline CDR1 is SGHTA and CDR2 is FQGNSA. The CDR3 is CASSPGGLMNTEAFF. CDR3 sequence (DNA): TGTGCCAGCAGCCCCGGGGGATTAATGAACACTGAAGCTTTCTTT.

This clonotype has a count of ten or more. This chain links TRBV10-3 with TRBJ2-7, with D possibly matching TRBD1 (6 bases). The V end was cut by 5 bases, the J end by 2 bases, with 13 bases between. In germline, CDR1 is ENHRY, CDR2 SYGVKD. This CDR3 is 14 amino acids long. The DNA for the CDR3 is TGTGCCATCAGTCAAGGGACACCAACCTACGAGCAGTACTTC. Translation: CAISQGTPTYEQYF.

The rearrangement links TRBV24-1 to TRBJ1-5, with a weak D call TRBD1 (6 bases). The CDR3 contains 12 residues. Germline CDR1 reads KGHDR; CDR2 reads SFDVKD. V gave up 9 bases and J gave up 4 bases, with 9 bases separating them. CDR3 in amino acids: CATGQINQPQHF. CDR3 coding DNA: TGTGCCACCGGACAGATAAATCAGCCCCAGCATTTT.

A few counts support this clonotype. The genes are TRBV6-1 and TRBJ1-4; the D gene is possibly TRBD1 (5 bases). The CDR3 sequence is 14 residues long. Germline values: CDR1 MNHNS, CDR2 SASEGT. Trimming shortened V by 4 bases and J by 4 bases, and 10 bases separated the two germline ends. CDR3 region: CASSVLGLNEKLFF. The CDR3 coding sequence is TGTGCCAGCAGTGTGTTGGGGCTTAATGAAAAACTGTTTTTT.

The rearrangement joins TRBV6-1 to TRBJ2-5; tentative D call: TRBD2 (6 bases). The germline V gene encodes CDR1 MNHNS and CDR2 SASEGT. The CDR3 has 16 amino acids. The ends were cut back, 8 bases at V and 2 bases at J, with 21 bases in the middle. The CDR3 nucleotides are TGTGCCAGCTCACCACCTCTCGCGGGGCTGCAAGAGACCCAGTACTTC. It translates to CASSPPLAGLQETQYF.

The rearrangement links TRBV16 to TRBJ2-7; D is perhaps TRBD2 (6 bases). This CDR3 spans 14 amino acids. Trimming left V 0 bases short and J 2 bases short, with 8 bases between. The V gene's germline CDR1 is KGHSY and CDR2 FQNENV. For the CDR3, the DNA is TGTGCCAGCAGCCAATCCCGGGAGACCTACGAGCAGTACTTC. Protein: CASSQSRETYEQYF.

This clonotype was observed many times. The chain has TRBV7-6 and TRBJ1-6; D is undetermined. V lost 4 bases and J 9 bases, leaving 13 bases between the germline ends. The germline V gene encodes CDR1 SGHVS and CDR2 FNYEAQ. This CDR3 spans 14 amino acids. The CDR3 protein is CASSYRSGSSPLHF. The CDR3 DNA reads TGTGCCAGCAGCTACAGATCGGGTTCTTCACCCCTCCACTTT.

This chain connects TRBV4-1 to TRBJ1-2; 8 bases are a match to TRBD1. CDR1 MGHRA and CDR2 YSYEKL come from the germline V gene. Germline trimming cut 6 bases from V and 5 bases from J; bases unmatched to any gene: 8. There are 14 residues in the CDR3. DNA for the CDR3: TGCGCCAGCAGGCATCGGACAGGGAAGTATGGCTACACCTTC. Amino acid sequence: CASRHRTGKYGYTF.

Remarks on this clonotype: The junction shows a germline mismatch at one end, possibly a read error. This rearrangement joins TRBV20-1 to TRBJ2-7; D perhaps matches TRBD2 (6 bases). Per the germline V gene, CDR1 is DFQATT and CDR2 is SNEGSKA (reference sequence). The CDR3 extends over 15 amino acids. CDR3 DNA sequence: TGCAGTGCTGGAGATGGAACGGGAGACACCTACGAGCAGTACTTC. Translating it yields CSAGDGTGDTYEQYF.

Of note for this clonotype: This CDR3 is missing its conserved last phenylalanine or tryptophan, likely due to a read error. This chain joins TRBV24-1 and TRBJ2-3; unclear D gene. Germline CDR1 reads KGHDR; CDR2 reads SFDVKD. V was trimmed by 1 base and J by 6 bases, leaving 13 bases between them. The CDR3 runs to 15 residues. CDR3 sequence reads: CATSDLRVASDTQYV. For the CDR3, the DNA is TGTGCCACCAGTGATTTAAGGGTAGCCTCTGATACGCAGTATGTT.

The chain recombines TRBV25-1 with TRBJ1-1; D remains unclear. Germline V gene lookup returns CDR1 MGHDK and CDR2 SYGVNS. The CDR3 runs to 13 residues. Trimming left V 8 bases short and J 1 base short, with 11 bases between. Here the CDR3 DNA reads TGTGCCAGCGTAGAGGGAGAGAACACTGAAGCTTTCTTT. As protein: CASVEGENTEAFF.